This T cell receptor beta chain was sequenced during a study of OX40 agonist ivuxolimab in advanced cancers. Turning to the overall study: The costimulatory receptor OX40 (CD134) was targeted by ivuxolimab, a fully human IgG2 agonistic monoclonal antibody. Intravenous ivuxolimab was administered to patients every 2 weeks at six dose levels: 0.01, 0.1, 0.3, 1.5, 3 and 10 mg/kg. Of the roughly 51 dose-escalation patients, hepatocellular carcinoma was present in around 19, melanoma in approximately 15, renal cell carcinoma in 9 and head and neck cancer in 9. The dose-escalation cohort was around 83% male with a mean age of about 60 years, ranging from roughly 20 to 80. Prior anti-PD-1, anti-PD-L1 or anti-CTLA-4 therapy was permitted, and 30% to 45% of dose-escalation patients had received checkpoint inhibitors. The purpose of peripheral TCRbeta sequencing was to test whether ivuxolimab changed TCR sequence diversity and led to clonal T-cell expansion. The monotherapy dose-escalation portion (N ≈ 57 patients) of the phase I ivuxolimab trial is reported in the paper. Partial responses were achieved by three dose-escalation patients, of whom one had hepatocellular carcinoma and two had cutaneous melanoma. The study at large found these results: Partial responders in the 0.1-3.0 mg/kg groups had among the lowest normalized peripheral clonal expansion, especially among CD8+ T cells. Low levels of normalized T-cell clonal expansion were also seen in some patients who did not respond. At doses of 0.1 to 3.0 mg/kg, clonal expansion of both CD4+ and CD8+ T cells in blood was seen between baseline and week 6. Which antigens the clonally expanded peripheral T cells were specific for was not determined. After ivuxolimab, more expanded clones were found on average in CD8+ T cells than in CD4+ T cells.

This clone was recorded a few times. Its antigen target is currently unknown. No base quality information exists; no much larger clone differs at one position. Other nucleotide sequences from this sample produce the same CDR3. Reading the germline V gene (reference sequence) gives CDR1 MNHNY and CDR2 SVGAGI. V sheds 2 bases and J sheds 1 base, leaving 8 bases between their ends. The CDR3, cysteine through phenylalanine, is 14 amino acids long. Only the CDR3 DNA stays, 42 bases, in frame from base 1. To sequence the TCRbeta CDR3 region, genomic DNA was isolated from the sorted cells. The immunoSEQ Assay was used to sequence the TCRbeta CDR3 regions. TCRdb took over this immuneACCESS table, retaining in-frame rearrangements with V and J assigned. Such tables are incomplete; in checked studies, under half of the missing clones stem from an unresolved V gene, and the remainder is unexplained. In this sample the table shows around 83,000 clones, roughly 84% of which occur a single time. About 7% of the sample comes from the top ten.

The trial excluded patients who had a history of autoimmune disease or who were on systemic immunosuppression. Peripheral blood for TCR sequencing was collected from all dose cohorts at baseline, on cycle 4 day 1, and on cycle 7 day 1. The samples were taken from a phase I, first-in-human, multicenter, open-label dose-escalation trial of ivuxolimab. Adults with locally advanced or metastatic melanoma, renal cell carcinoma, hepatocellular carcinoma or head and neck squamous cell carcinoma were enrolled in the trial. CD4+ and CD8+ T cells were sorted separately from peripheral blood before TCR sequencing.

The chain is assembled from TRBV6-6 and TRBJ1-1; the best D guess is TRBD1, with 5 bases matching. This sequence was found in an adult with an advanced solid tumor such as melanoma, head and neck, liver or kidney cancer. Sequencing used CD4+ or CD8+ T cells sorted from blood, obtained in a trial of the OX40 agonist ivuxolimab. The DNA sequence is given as TGTGCCAGCAGTTACACAGGCGGGAACACTGAAGCTTTCTTT. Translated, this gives CASSYTGGNTEAFF.